Detailed here is one TCR beta chain. As yet, its antigen is unknown. Every one of the donors was a Caucasian adult that lived in Nashville, Tennessee. The data stem from a study of shared clonotypes between healthy human individuals. On the study more broadly: Per-donor plates numbered three CD4 naive, three CD4 memory, two CD8 naive and one CD8 memory.

Study results and caveats: Clonotypes not shared had lower generation probabilities than those common to all four donors.

In germline, CDR1 is SGDLS, CDR2 YYNGEE. The CDR3 extends over 14 amino acids. The germline V and J ends were trimmed by 0 bases and 2 bases, with 7 bases remaining between them. Data came from immunoSEQ multiplex PCR; TCRdb stores just in-frame clones and leaves some out. Seen here are over 400,000 clones, roughly 95% observed once, and the top ten hold 0.05% to 0.07%. The chain employs TRBV9 and TRBJ2-3; D unresolved. This TCR was recovered from a woman younger than 45 in good health. The material sequenced was naive CD4+ T cells sorted from blood. Subset indicated: CD45RA+ positively selected. CDR3 sequence reads: CASSVDGYTDTQYF. CDR3 DNA sequence: TGTGCCAGCAGCGTAGACGGATACACAGATACGCAGTATTTT. The full variable domain, completed using reference TRBV9 and TRBJ2-3, is DSGVTQTPKHLITATGQRVTLRCSPRSGDLSVYWYQQSLDQGLQFLIQYYNGEERAKGNILERFSAQQFPDLHSELNLSSLELGDSALYFCASSVDGYTDTQYFGPGTRLTVL.